The present TCR beta chain was sequenced within a study of shared clonotypes between healthy human individuals. Study in general: Three plates were used per donor for CD4 naive, three for CD4 memory, two for CD8 naive and one for CD8 memory. Findings and caveats of the study: Researchers found naive subsets generally carried larger estimated richness than memory subsets.

Worth noting for this clone: No antigen is known for it.

The method was immunoSEQ multiplex PCR; TCRdb's version includes in-frame clones alone and lacks a portion of them. Of roughly 2,000,000 clones listed, about 95% were seen once; the top ten hold more than 0.9%. CDR1 and CDR2 (germline): SGDLS, YYNGEE. This CDR3 has 16 residues. V lost 3 bases to trimming and J lost 0 bases; unmatched junction nucleotides: 6. Positively selected for CCR7, the CD45RO-negative cells used as naive CD8 cells excluded terminally differentiated effector memory CD45RA+ cells. The sample consisted of naive CD8+ T cells sorted from blood. J is TRBJ2-3 and V is TRBV9; 8 positions agree with TRBD1. This TCR came from a man aged 18 to 30 in good health. The CDR3 reads CASSEGQVGSTDTQYF. CDR3 DNA sequence: TGTGCCAGCAGCGAGGGACAGGTAGGCAGCACAGATACGCAGTATTTT. Full variable domain (missing parts from reference TRBV9 and TRBJ2-3): DSGVTQTPKHLITATGQRVTLRCSPRSGDLSVYWYQQSLDQGLQFLIQYYNGEERAKGNILERFSAQQFPDLHSELNLSSLELGDSALYFCASSEGQVGSTDTQYFGPGTRLTVL.